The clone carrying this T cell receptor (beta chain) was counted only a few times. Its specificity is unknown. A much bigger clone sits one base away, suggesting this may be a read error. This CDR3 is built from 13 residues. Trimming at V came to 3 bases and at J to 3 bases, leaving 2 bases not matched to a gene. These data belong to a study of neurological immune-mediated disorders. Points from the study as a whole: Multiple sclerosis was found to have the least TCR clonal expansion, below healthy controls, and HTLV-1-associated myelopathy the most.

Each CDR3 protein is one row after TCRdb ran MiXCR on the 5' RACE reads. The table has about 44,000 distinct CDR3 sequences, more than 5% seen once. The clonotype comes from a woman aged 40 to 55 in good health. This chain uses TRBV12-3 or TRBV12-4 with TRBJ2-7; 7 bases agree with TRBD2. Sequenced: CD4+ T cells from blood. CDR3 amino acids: CASSLGEGYEQYF. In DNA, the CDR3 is TGTGCCAGCAGTTTGGGGGAGGGCTACGAGCAGTACTTC.